This entry is about one T cell receptor (beta chain). Source study methods: Amplifying reference gene primers gave estimates of nucleated cell counts. Data came from immunoSEQ multiplex PCR; TCRdb stores just in-frame clones and leaves some out. From that table come the V and J calls and clone size; the DNA was used to work out D and trimming. Altogether some 150,000 clones are present, about four fifths being singletons, with the ten largest covering around 2.2%. The sample originates from a study of blood T cell repertoires in COVID-19. Study-level information: COVID-19 samples from acute and convalescent phases originated in the United States, Italy and Spain. Sample material is recorded as cDNA or gDNA derived from T cells, B-cell-depleted T cells, or PBMCs.

This CDR3 spans 15 amino acids. From germline, CDR1 is SGHRS and CDR2 YFSETQ. V shed 4 bases and J shed 1 base, with 9 bases lying between them. The clonotype originates from a man aged 65 to 79 with acute or convalescent COVID-19. This chain uses TRBV5-1 with TRBJ2-6; possibly TRBD1 for D (5 bases). Specimen: peripheral blood. The CDR3 loop is CASSPQGSGANVLTF. The DNA of the CDR3 is TGCGCCAGCAGCCCTCAGGGTTCTGGGGCCAACGTCCTGACTTTC.